The clone carrying this T cell receptor beta chain has only a few counts. Its antigen is currently unknown. Together with a sample-barcoded 5' primer, a J-beta primer mix was included in a second PCR lasting about 7 to 12 cycles. Template switching added a 12-random-nucleotide identifier to every cDNA molecule. TCRdb reanalysed the 5' RACE reads using MiXCR and keeps one entry per CDR3 protein. The profile shows about 800,000 distinct CDR3 sequences, just under 25% of them singletons. Germline V gene lookup returns CDR1 SEHNR and CDR2 FQNEAQ (reference sequence). There are 15 residues in the CDR3. The V gene end was trimmed by 4 bases and the J gene end by 1 base; junction bases not matched to a gene: 2. The data were obtained in a study of blood T cells in healthy people across ages. Findings of the study overall: Unsorted PBMCs blocked a conclusive comparison of naive and antigen-experienced cells.

This sample also belongs to another study, concerning T cells of mothers and their children. That source reports: Relative to unrelated pairs, biologically related mother-child dyads exhibited marginally greater, non-significant overlap.

Input material: blood. V is TRBV7-9 and J is TRBJ2-3; TRBD2 aligns across 10 bases. The source of this sequence is a boy under 18 in good health. CDR3 loop: CASSSLAGRTDTQYF. The CDR3 DNA is TGTGCCAGCAGCTCACTAGCGGGACGCACAGATACGCAGTATTTT.